The source of this T cell receptor beta chain is a study of blood T cell repertoires in COVID-19. The CDR3 sequence is 15 residues long. The V end lost 7 bases, the J end lost 5 bases, and 15 bases lay between the germline ends. Per the germline V gene, CDR1 is MNHEY and CDR2 is SMNVEV (reference sequence). Original methodology: The assay estimated nucleated cells by amplifying reference gene primers. Using immunoSEQ multiplex PCR, the repertoire was profiled, and TCRdb retains in-frame clones only, with some absent. The DNA gave D and trimming, while V, J and clone size come from that table. The table includes approximately 500,000 clones, 75% to 90% detected once.

The sequencing sample was made of peripheral blood. The clonotype originates from a human donor in a cohort sampled during active COVID-19. This chain joins TRBV27 and TRBJ1-6; unclear D gene. The CDR3 reads CASTDEGGHNSPLHF. Written as DNA, the CDR3 is TGTGCCAGCACCGATGAGGGCGGACATAATTCACCCCTCCACTTT.